Shown below are 8 T cell receptor beta chains from a single sample sequenced in a study of OX40 agonist ivuxolimab in advanced cancers. This table comes from immunoSEQ multiplex PCR, and its TCRdb copy is limited to in-frame clones, with some not included. The table lists about 64,000 clones, roughly 81% of them singletons. The source material was CD4+ or CD8+ T cells sorted from blood, sampled in a trial of the OX40 agonist ivuxolimab. The receptors derive from an adult with an advanced solid tumor such as melanoma, head and neck, liver or kidney cancer.

The chain employs TRBV28 and TRBJ2-7, with 8 bases fitting TRBD2. Germline lookup yields CDR1 MDHEN and CDR2 SYDVKM. V was pared by 4 bases and J by 0 bases, with 11 bases of the junction left unmatched. The CDR3 consists of 17 residues. CDR3 bases: TGTGCCAGCAGTTCTACCTCGGGGGGGACCTCCTCCTACGAGCAGTACTTC. Translating gives CASSSTSGGTSSYEQYF.

The rearrangement uses TRBV5-4 and TRBJ2-3; TRBD2 agrees at 11 bases. The germline CDR1 and CDR2 sequences are SGHNT and YYREEE (reference sequence). There are 15 residues in the CDR3. J gave up 3 bases and V 6 bases, and 6 bases lay outside the gene matches. The DNA of the CDR3 is TGTGCCAGCACCCCCACTAGCGGGGGAACAGATACGCAGTATTTT. The encoded protein is CASTPTSGGTDTQYF.

This sequence joins TRBV5-1 and TRBJ2-7; the D is unclear. Between the trimmed V and J ends, which lost 0 bases and 0 bases, there was a span of 7 bases. The CDR3 contains 14 residues. Germline CDR1 SGHRS, CDR2 YFSETQ. The CDR3, as DNA: TGCGCCAGCAGCTTGGTGCAGGCCTCCTACGAGCAGTACTTC. Translation gives CASSLVQASYEQYF.

This chain links TRBV11-2 with TRBJ1-6, with D tentatively TRBD1 (6 bases). Deletions cut 1 base from V and 4 bases from J, with 8 bases between. CDR3 size: 15 residues. Germline-derived CDR1 and CDR2 are SGHAT and FQNNGV. The CDR3 loop is CASSLGGLYNSPLHF. CDR3 nucleotide sequence: TGTGCCAGCAGCTTAGGGGGGCTTTATAATTCACCCCTCCACTTT.

The CDR3 is CASSVENAGNYGYTF. In nucleotides, the CDR3 is TGTGCCAGCAGCGTAGAAAACGCGGGGAACTATGGCTACACCTTC. The chain employs TRBV9 and TRBJ1-2; D is ambiguous. Trimming pared 0 bases from V and 2 bases from J, leaving 11 bases between. The CDR3 spans 15 residues. The germline CDR1 and CDR2 sequences are SGDLS and YYNGEE.

This clone was counted many times. The chain couples TRBV5-1 to TRBJ2-1; the D is unclear. V dropped 4 bases and J dropped 4 bases, with 9 bases sitting between them. The CDR3 sequence is 13 residues long. Germline loops: CDR1 SGHRS, CDR2 YFSETQ. The CDR3 reads CASSLPPYNEQFF. CDR3 in DNA: TGCGCCAGCAGCCTACCACCATACAATGAGCAGTTCTTC.

The V gene is TRBV28, the J gene TRBJ2-3, with D unresolved. The germline gives CDR1 MDHEN, CDR2 SYDVKM. With 3 bases removed from V and 4 bases from J, the gap between germline ends came to 17 bases. The CDR3 runs to 16 residues. DNA of the CDR3: TGTGCCAGCAGTTTTACCCCAATTACTATCGCAGATACGCAGTATTTT. This codes for CASSFTPITIADTQYF.

The CDR3: CASIGAINTEAFF. The CDR3 DNA sequence: TGTGCCAGCATCGGGGCCATAAACACTGAAGCTTTCTTT. The chain recombines TRBV11-2 with TRBJ1-1; D may be TRBD1 (5 bases). The CDR3 length is 13 residues. Germline V gene data show CDR1 as SGHAT and CDR2 as FQNNGV. Trimming removed 7 bases at V and 2 bases at J, with 11 bases between.